This T cell receptor (beta chain) was identified during a study of T cell changes during pregnancy in multiple sclerosis. Assay used: immunoSEQ multiplex PCR; TCRdb lists only in-frame clones, some missing. The data hold approximately 60,000 clones, with 92% observed a single time. The sequence came from a female donor with multiple sclerosis, enrolled in a pregnancy study. The material was peripheral blood, obtained in the first trimester of pregnancy.

The CDR3 DNA follows: TGTGCCAGCAGCGTCCGGGACAGGGGGACCTACGAGCAGTACTTC. Residues: CASSVRDRGTYEQYF. The V gene is TRBV6-4, the J gene TRBJ2-7, with 11 bases that match TRBD1. CDR3 length: 15 residues. The ends lost 6 bases at V and 2 bases at J; junction bases unmatched: 6. Per the germline V gene, CDR1 is MRHNA and CDR2 is SNTAGT.